Shown below are 5 T cell receptor beta chains from a single sample sequenced in a study of T cells in women clearing cervical HPV infection. Assay used: immunoSEQ multiplex PCR; TCRdb lists only in-frame clones, some missing. This sample's table has under 45,000 clones. Sequenced sample: blood buffy coat. The receptors stem from a woman between 18 and 69 years old with a cervical HPV16 infection that either progressed to CIN3+ or cleared (not recorded which).

About this clone: The read falls 3 residues short of the CDR3 end, and the missing part is taken from the germline J gene. The chain has TRBV12-5 and TRBJ2-3, with 14 bases aligning to TRBD2. CDR1 is LGHNT and CDR2 is FRNRAP in the germline V gene. CDR3 size: 15 residues. Trimming cost V 4 bases and J 6 bases; bases outside gene matches: 3. The CDR3 is CASGYRTSGRDTQYF. Incomplete CDR3 DNA: TGTGCTAGTGGTTACAGGACTAGCGGGAGGGATACG. Complete variable domain (other parts from reference TRBV12-5 and TRBJ2-3): DARVTQTPRHKVTEMGQEVTMRCQPILGHNTVFWYRQTMMQGLELLAYFRNRAPLDDSGMPKDRFSAEMPDATLATLKIQPSEPRDSAVYFCASGYRTSGRDTQYFGPGTRLTVL.

Of note for this clone: The read gets to within 3 residues of the CDR3 end, and the germline J gene fills in the rest. The genes are TRBV14 and TRBJ1-1; perhaps TRBD1 as D (5 bases). This CDR3 has 13 amino acids. Germline CDR1 is SGHDN and CDR2 is FVKESK. The CDR3 sequence is CASSQDLEGIAFF. The covered CDR3 bases are TGTGCCAGCAGCCAAGATCTCGAGGGGATA.

A word on this clone: From the germline J gene comes the end of the CDR3, since the read stops 3 residues before it. The chain employs TRBV5-5 and TRBJ2-7, with TRBD2 matching over 11 bases. CDR1 and CDR2 from the germline V gene are SGHKS and YYEKEE (reference sequence). V dropped 4 bases and J dropped 4; count of bases not matched to a gene: 4. The CDR3 extends over 14 amino acids. The CDR3 sequence is CASSPGLAVYEQYF. The sequenced part of the CDR3 DNA is TGTGCCAGCAGCCCGGGACTAGCGGTTTACGAG.

The CDR3 DNA, read in part, is TGTGCCAGCAGCTTAGATCAGGGGAGTACAGATACG. Translated: CASSLDQGSTDT. The CDR3 in full is CASSLDQGSTDTQYF. The chain couples TRBV11-2 to TRBJ2-3; tentatively, D is TRBD1 (6 bases). Sequencing ends 3 residues short of the CDR3 end; the germline J gene provides the rest. Germline lookup yields CDR1 SGHAT and CDR2 FQNNGV. This CDR3 has 15 amino acids. V gave up 0 bases and J gave up 3 bases, with 10 bases separating them.

Worth noting for this clone: With the read ending 3 residues before the CDR3 end, the germline J gene is used to fill in that end. This chain uses TRBV5-5 with TRBJ1-2, with a possible D match to TRBD1 (5 bases). CDR3 length equals 14 residues. Germline values: CDR1 SGHKS, CDR2 YYEKEE (reference sequence). V was clipped by 1 base and J by 5 bases, with 12 bases between them. The CDR3 bases that were read are TGTGCCAGCAGCTTGACAGGAGAGGGGTATGGC. Translated: CASSLTGEGYG. The CDR3, in full, reads CASSLTGEGYGYTF.